The 32 T cell receptor beta chains listed next were all sequenced from one sample in a study of cytomegalovirus exposure and HLA in healthy donors. Using immunoSEQ multiplex PCR, the repertoire was profiled, and TCRdb retains in-frame clones only, with some absent. In the table there are roughly 120,000 clones, 85% to 90% of which are singletons. The sequenced material came from PBMCs. The receptors come from a man aged 30 to 45 in good health and CMV-seronegative.

The CDR3 region is CASSPVGPAKNIQYF. The DNA for the CDR3 is TGTGCCAGCTCACCAGTGGGGCCGGCCAAAAACATTCAGTACTTC. The chain has TRBV18 and TRBJ2-4, with D possibly being TRBD1 (5 bases). The CDR3 runs to 15 residues. The germline gives CDR1 KGHSH, CDR2 LQKENI. V was cut by 2 bases and J by 1 base, with 9 bases left in between.

The sample holds one count of this clone. The genes are TRBV27 and TRBJ1-5, with TRBD1 matching over 11 bases. Germline V gene sequence: CDR1 MNHEY, CDR2 SMNVEV (reference sequence). This CDR3 has 16 amino acids. Trimming at V came to 4 bases and at J to 4 bases, leaving 6 bases not matched to a gene. In DNA, the CDR3 is TGTGCCAGCAGTTCGTCCCGGGACAGGGGGAATCAGCCCCAGCATTTT. It specifies CASSSSRDRGNQPQHF.

This chain links TRBV6-5 with TRBJ1-4, with 8 bases lining up with TRBD1. V lost 6 bases and J lost 8; bases outside the gene matches: 8. CDR1 and CDR2 from the germline V gene are MNHEY and SVGAGI. This CDR3 has 14 residues. The CDR3 protein is CASRTQGAREKLFF. DNA for the CDR3: TGTGCCAGCAGGACGCAGGGGGCGAGAGAAAAACTGTTTTTT.

V gene TRBV5-6 combines with J gene TRBJ2-6; D gene uncertain. In germline, CDR1 is SGHDT, CDR2 YYEEEE. CDR3 length: 17 amino acids. V was trimmed by 7 bases and J by 5 bases, leaving 22 bases between them. The CDR3 loop reads CASCSINSQSRANVLTF. The CDR3 coding sequence is TGTGCCAGCTGCTCCATCAATAGTCAAAGTCGGGCCAACGTCCTGACTTTC.

The chain links TRBV18 to TRBJ2-7; D is uncertain. The length of the CDR3 is 16 residues. V lost 5 bases and J lost 2, with 19 bases in between. Germline assignment: CDR1 KGHSH and CDR2 LQKENI. CDR3 sequence reads: CASSSRADRFAYEQYF. The CDR3 DNA reads as TGTGCCAGCTCATCACGGGCCGACCGGTTTGCCTACGAGCAGTACTTC.

The chain couples TRBV18 to TRBJ2-7; perhaps TRBD2 as D (7 bases). V was pared by 3 bases and J by 7 bases, with 13 bases between. The CDR3 covers 13 residues. From germline, CDR1 is KGHSH and CDR2 LQKENI. CDR3 sequence (DNA): TGTGCCAGCTCACCGCCGGGGGGCCCGGAGCAGTACTTC. Its translation: CASSPPGGPEQYF.

The chain joins TRBV5-6 to TRBJ2-5; weak D call: TRBD2 (5 bases). The CDR3 sequence is 15 residues long. The V gene lost 2 bases and the J gene lost 7 bases, with 18 bases spanning the gap. Germline CDR1 reads SGHDT; CDR2 reads YYEEEE. The CDR3 DNA sequence: TGTGCCAGCAGCTTAGGCAGTCGGGATGTGTGGACCCAGTACTTC. Its protein product is CASSLGSRDVWTQYF.

V usage is TRBV5-1 and J usage is TRBJ2-4, with 10 bases identical to TRBD1. The CDR3 runs to 15 residues. V was clipped by 4 bases and J by 7 bases; unmatched bases: 8. Germline V gene lookup returns CDR1 SGHRS and CDR2 YFSETQ. The CDR3 DNA follows: TGCGCCAGCAGCCCCGACAGGGGGCCGGGGAACATTCAGTACTTC. This codes for CASSPDRGPGNIQYF.

The chain recombines TRBV7-8 with TRBJ1-2, with a possible D match to TRBD1 (6 bases). Germline V gene sequence: CDR1 SGHVS, CDR2 FQNEAQ. Trimming cost V 3 bases and J 8 bases, with 13 bases left between them. The CDR3 runs 13 residues. DNA for the CDR3: TGTGCCAGCAGCTTCGAACAGGGTAGGGGCTACACCTTC. Translated, it gives CASSFEQGRGYTF.

J is TRBJ1-1 and V is TRBV2; D is unresolved. Germline CDR1 is SNHLY and CDR2 is FYNNEI. The CDR3 consists of 12 residues. V shed 6 bases and J shed 6 bases, with 11 bases lying between them. This CDR3 reads CASRRLGAEAFF. CDR3 bases: TGTGCCAGCAGGCGACTTGGAGCTGAAGCTTTCTTT.

This rearrangement joins TRBV28 to TRBJ2-7; TRBD2 matches 7 bases. The CDR3 covers 15 residues. Germline trimming cut 7 bases from V and 9 bases from J; bases unmatched to any gene: 18. Germline V gene sequence: CDR1 MDHEN, CDR2 SYDVKM. CDR3 DNA sequence: TGTGCCAGCACCTCGGGGAGGGTTCGAGGAGAGACGCAGTACTTC. This sequence encodes CASTSGRVRGETQYF.

V is TRBV6-6 and J is TRBJ1-2, with D unclear. The CDR3 runs 14 residues. CDR1 and CDR2 from the germline V gene are MNHNY and SVGAGI (reference sequence). Trimming stripped 7 bases from V and 4 bases from J, with 16 bases between. CDR3 protein: CASTDPSAAYGYTF. In DNA form, the CDR3 reads TGTGCCAGCACCGACCCCAGCGCAGCCTATGGCTACACCTTC.

This clone has a single count. V gene TRBV19 combines with J gene TRBJ1-3; D is uncertain. Deletions cut 4 bases from V and 0 bases from J, with 10 bases between. Germline V lookup: CDR1 LNHDA, CDR2 SQIVND (reference sequence). This CDR3 has 15 amino acids. The CDR3 nucleotides are TGTGCCAGTAGTACCGGACTGGACTCTGGAAACACCATATATTTT. Translation: CASSTGLDSGNTIYF.

The J gene is TRBJ2-7, the V gene TRBV10-3; D may be TRBD2 (5 bases). Trimming took off 0 bases at V and 5 bases at J, with 17 bases between the two ends. From germline, CDR1 is ENHRY and CDR2 SYGVKD. There are 16 residues in the CDR3. CDR3 coding DNA: TGTGCCATCAGTGAGTCGAAAGCCGCGAACGGGAACGAGCAGTACTTC. This encodes CAISESKAANGNEQYF.

The CDR3 coding sequence is TGTGCCAGCAGGACAGACAGAACTAATGAAAAACTGTTTTTT. Amino acid sequence: CASRTDRTNEKLFF. The chain recombines TRBV2 with TRBJ1-4; perhaps TRBD1 as D (5 bases). Germline-derived CDR1 and CDR2 are SNHLY and FYNNEI. The V gene lost 6 bases and the J gene lost 1 base, with 9 bases spanning the gap. CDR3 length: 14 residues.

The chain joins TRBV7-2 to TRBJ2-7; maybe TRBD1 (5 bases). This CDR3 region has 14 residues. CDR1 and CDR2 from the germline V gene are SGHTA and FQGNSA. The V gene lost 2 bases and the J gene lost 0 bases, with 8 bases spanning the gap. In nucleotides, the CDR3 is TGTGCCAGCAGCTTACTAGGGGACTCCTACGAGCAGTACTTC. Its protein is CASSLLGDSYEQYF. Full variable domain (rest looked up from reference TRBV7-2 and TRBJ2-7): GAGVSQSPSNKVTEKGKDVELRCDPISGHTALYWYRQSLGQGLEFLIYFQGNSAPDKSGLPSDRFSAERTGGSVSTLTIQRTQQEDSAVYLCASSLLGDSYEQYFGPGTRLTVT.

V gene TRBV9 combines with J gene TRBJ2-3; D gene uncertain. Germline V lookup: CDR1 SGDLS, CDR2 YYNGEE. Trimming took off 2 bases at V and 6 bases at J, with 10 bases between the two ends. The CDR3 length is 13 residues. The CDR3 sequence: CASSVEAADTQYF. In DNA, the CDR3 is TGTGCCAGCAGCGTTGAGGCAGCGGATACGCAGTATTTT.

The chain links TRBV29-1 to TRBJ2-2, with D possibly TRBD1 on 6 matching bases. Germline V gene data show CDR1 as SQVTM and CDR2 as ANQGSEA. V was pared by 7 bases and J by 0 bases, with 15 bases between. The CDR3 covers 15 residues. The DNA of the CDR3 is TGCAGCGCCCTTACAGGGTTCGCGAACACCGGGGAGCTGTTTTTT. As protein: CSALTGFANTGELFF.

The chain is built from TRBV7-6 and TRBJ2-1, with TRBD1 as a possible D gene (6 bases). Germline CDR1 reads SGHVS; CDR2 reads FNYEAQ. The V and J ends lost 3 bases and 4 bases respectively, with 16 bases between them. There are 16 residues in the CDR3. The CDR3 sequence: CASSFGSGELYNEQFF. The CDR3 region has the DNA TGTGCCAGCAGCTTTGGATCAGGGGAGTTATACAATGAGCAGTTCTTC.

The chain employs TRBV27 and TRBJ1-5; TRBD1 aligns across 8 bases. The CDR3 runs to 14 residues. The germline V gene encodes CDR1 MNHEY and CDR2 SMNVEV (reference sequence). With V trimmed by 5 bases and J by 7 bases, 7 bases remained unmatched. CDR3 sequence (DNA): TGTGCCAGCAGTGCAGGGGGCACGGGCCAGCCCCAGCATTTT. Its protein product is CASSAGGTGQPQHF.

The V and J genes are TRBV6-5 and TRBJ2-5; 7 bases are shared with TRBD1. The J call may be faulty, since TRBJ2-7 better matches the DNA end. This CDR3 region has 16 residues. Germline V gene data show CDR1 as MNHEY and CDR2 as SVGAGI. CDR3 sequence (DNA): TGTGCCAGCAGTTACCTACAGGGGACGGTTCTCTACGAGCAGTACTTC. Translation: CASSYLQGTVLYEQYF.

The chain carries TRBV5-1 and TRBJ1-4; D is possibly TRBD1 (6 bases). With 0 bases removed from V and 2 bases from J, the gap between germline ends came to 14 bases. Germline CDR1 and CDR2: SGHRS and YFSETQ. The CDR3 runs to 17 residues. The CDR3, as DNA: TGCGCCAGCAGCTTGGCCGGTAGGGGGACGACTAATGAAAAACTGTTTTTT. Protein: CASSLAGRGTTNEKLFF. The full variable domain, with the rest looked up from reference TRBV5-1 and TRBJ1-4, is KAGVTQTPRYLIKTRGQQVTLSCSPISGHRSVSWYQQTPGQGLQFLFEYFSETQRNKGNFPGRFSGRQFSNSRSEMNVSTLELGDSALYLCASSLAGRGTTNEKLFFGSGTQLSVL.

The chain has TRBV6-5 and TRBJ1-1, with D possibly matching TRBD1 (6 bases). Trimming shortened V by 9 bases and J by 4 bases, and 12 bases separated the two germline ends. The CDR3 length is 12 residues. CDR1 and CDR2 (germline): MNHEY, SVGAGI. The CDR3 is CASFRGTTEAFF. The CDR3 DNA is TGTGCCAGTTTCAGGGGAACCACTGAAGCTTTCTTT.

The sample holds a few counts of this clone. The rearrangement uses TRBV7-9 and TRBJ2-3, with D uncertain. CDR3 length: 12 residues. Trimming took 3 bases from V and 2 from J, leaving 3 bases between them. Germline CDR1 and CDR2: SEHNR and FQNEAQ (reference sequence). The CDR3 here is CASSFYTDTQYF. The CDR3 DNA reads as TGTGCCAGCAGCTTCTACACAGATACGCAGTATTTT. The full variable domain, with the rest looked up from reference TRBV7-9 and TRBJ2-3, is DTGVSQNPRHKITKRGQNVTFRCDPISEHNRLYWYRQTLGQGPEFLTYFQNEAQLEKSRLLSDRFSAERPKGSFSTLEIQRTEQGDSAMYLCASSFYTDTQYFGPGTRLTVL.

The chain links TRBV7-6 to TRBJ2-1, with D possibly TRBD2 on 5 matching bases. Germline CDR1 reads SGHVS; CDR2 reads FNYEAQ. CDR3 size: 12 residues. Between the trimmed V and J ends, which lost 5 bases and 9 bases, there was a span of 11 bases. The CDR3 sequence is CASSALVAEQFF. In nucleotides, the CDR3 is TGTGCCAGCAGCGCACTAGTCGCTGAGCAGTTCTTC.

The rearrangement uses TRBV5-1 and TRBJ2-5, with 7 bases identical to TRBD1. Germline CDR1 is SGHRS and CDR2 is YFSETQ. The V segment lost 4 bases and the J segment 2 bases; nucleotides outside the gene matches: 5. CDR3 length: 14 amino acids. The CDR3 nucleotides are TGCGCCAGCAGCCTAGGGGGACAGCAAGAGACCCAGTACTTC. Translating it yields CASSLGGQQETQYF.

The rearrangement uses TRBV27 and TRBJ1-6, with 7 bases matching TRBD1. This CDR3 has 18 amino acids. Trimming removed 3 bases from V and 0 bases from J; junction bases left unmatched: 8. Germline V lookup: CDR1 MNHEY, CDR2 SMNVEV (reference sequence). CDR3 sequence: CASSFEGAVGSYNSPLHF. In DNA, the CDR3 is TGTGCCAGCAGTTTCGAGGGGGCAGTGGGCTCCTATAATTCACCCCTCCACTTT.

This clone was seen a single time. This chain joins TRBV5-1 and TRBJ1-1; no firm D call. Between the trimmed V and J ends, which lost 4 bases and 0 bases, there was a span of 13 bases. The CDR3 loop spans 15 amino acids. Germline V lookup: CDR1 SGHRS, CDR2 YFSETQ. The CDR3 reads CASSPRGLVNTEAFF. CDR3 coding DNA: TGCGCCAGCAGCCCACGCGGACTCGTGAACACTGAAGCTTTCTTT.

The rearrangement joins TRBV7-3 to TRBJ2-2; TRBD2 matches at 7 bases. CDR3 length equals 17 residues. Germline V lookup: CDR1 SGHTA, CDR2 FQGTGA. The trim removed 1 base at V and 5 bases at J, leaving 10 bases unmatched. CDR3 coding DNA: TGTGCCAGCAGCTTAAAGGCTAGCGGCTGGGGAACCGGGGAGCTGTTTTTT. It specifies CASSLKASGWGTGELFF.

V and J are TRBV7-9 and TRBJ1-6; 7 bases align to TRBD1. This CDR3 contains 16 residues. CDR1 is SEHNR, CDR2 FQNEAQ, per germline (reference sequence). The trim removed 1 base at V and 10 bases at J, leaving 10 bases unmatched. DNA for the CDR3: TGTGCCAGCAGCTTAGGAGGCCAGGGGGAAATCTCACCCCTCCACTTT. Translation gives CASSLGGQGEISPLHF.

The chain is built from TRBV7-9 and TRBJ2-3; D may be TRBD2 (5 bases). The germline CDR1 and CDR2 sequences are SEHNR and FQNEAQ (reference sequence). The CDR3 loop spans 16 amino acids. V shed 5 bases and J shed 0 bases, with 15 bases lying between them. CDR3 sequence: CASSNPRGSSTDTQYF. CDR3 coding DNA: TGTGCCAGCAGCAATCCCCGAGGGAGCAGCACAGATACGCAGTATTTT.

This rearrangement joins TRBV29-1 to TRBJ1-5; D perhaps matches TRBD1 (5 bases). Germline lookup yields CDR1 SQVTM and CDR2 ANQGSEA. The CDR3 is 15 amino acids. Trimming shortened V by 4 bases and J by 3 bases, and 16 bases separated the two germline ends. DNA of the CDR3: TGCAGCGTTGGAATGGGGGGGGGTACCAATCAGCCCCAGCATTTT. As protein: CSVGMGGGTNQPQHF.